The T cell receptor beta chain described here comes from a study of T-cell memory formation after mild COVID-19. Study-level background: The TCR clusters were mostly specific to one donor.

5'RACE primed at constant segments yielded TCR alpha and TCR beta cDNA libraries bearing sample barcodes and UMIs. TCRdb fed the 5' RACE reads into MiXCR, producing one record per CDR3 protein. The table records hundreds of thousands of distinct CDR3 sequences, around 25% of them present only once. This CDR3 region has 14 residues. V shed 1 base, J shed 6 bases, and the junction held 5 bases outside the gene matches. Looked up from germline, CDR1 is SGHTA and CDR2 is FQGNSA. Whole-study results and caveats: The second-wave clones peaking on day 37 were not confirmed as SARS-CoV-2-specific. Certain responding clones were present in pre-infection memory, suggesting participation of cross-reactive memory.

Comments on this clonotype: Its antigen remains unknown.

The sequence derives from an adult woman who had mild COVID-19 (a few samples of this study predate the infection). Cell type and time point are not known. The V and J genes are TRBV7-2 and TRBJ2-5, with 7 bases that match TRBD1. The sequenced sample consisted of PBMCs or a T cell subset sorted from them (not recorded which). The CDR3 sequence: CASSLEGARKTQYF. The CDR3 DNA is TGTGCCAGCAGCTTAGAGGGGGCTAGAAAGACCCAGTACTTC.